One and the same sample provided the 3 T cell receptor beta chains below, sequenced in a study of early T cells in non-severe SARS-CoV-2 infection (dated by TCRdb to the early 2020s). To prepare the library, 5' RACE was applied. This sample was sequenced with a NextSeq 500. The public reads were reprocessed in TCRdb via fastp at Q25 and MiXCR, keeping in-frame beta chains. One record per CDR3 amino acid sequence lists the most common genes and DNA. A total of tens of thousands of distinct CDR3 sequences appear in this sample, about 9.4% of them only once. The ten most abundant clones make up 6% to 8% of the sample. The sample in question was whole blood, obtained at baseline. The receptors were gathered from an adult who was a healthcare worker with PCR-confirmed SARS-CoV-2 infection or an uninfected control (not recorded which).

V and J are TRBV15 and TRBJ2-2, with D possibly being TRBD2 (6 bases). CDR1 and CDR2 from the germline V gene are LNHNV and YYDKDF (reference sequence). The CDR3 length is 19 residues. V gave up 3 bases and J gave up 2 bases, with 22 bases separating them. The CDR3 loop reads CATSSNILVPGDNTGELFF. The CDR3 coding sequence is TGTGCCACCAGCAGCAACATCCTAGTCCCGGGGGACAACACCGGGGAGCTGTTTTTT. Based on the CDR3 plus reference TRBV15 and TRBJ2-2, the full variable domain is DAMVIQNPRYQVTQFGKPVTLSCSQTLNHNVMYWYQQKSSQAPKLLFHYYDKDFNNEADTPDNFQSRRPNTSFCFLDIRSPGLGDTAMYLCATSSNILVPGDNTGELFFGEGSRLTVL.

This clonotype was found a few times. The chain links TRBV7-2 to TRBJ2-5; 9 bases line up with TRBD2. J gave up 5 bases and V 5 bases, and 9 bases lay outside the gene matches. Germline V gene sequence: CDR1 SGHTA, CDR2 FQGNSA. The CDR3 length is 15 residues. The CDR3 DNA is TGTGCCAGCAGCGGCGGGGGGGGCTTTTGGGAGACCCAGTACTTC. Translation gives CASSGGGGFWETQYF. Filled out from reference TRBV7-2 and TRBJ2-5, the complete variable domain reads GAGVSQSPSNKVTEKGKDVELRCDPISGHTALYWYRQSLGQGLEFLIYFQGNSAPDKSGLPSDRFSAERTGGSVSTLTIQRTQQEDSAVYLCASSGGGGFWETQYFGPGTRLLVL.

This sequence joins TRBV6-5 and TRBJ2-7; D may be TRBD2 (6 bases). Germline CDR1 and CDR2: MNHEY and SVGAGI. There are 19 residues in the CDR3. V was trimmed by 2 bases and J by 5 bases, leaving 28 bases between them. The CDR3 sequence is CASSYENRQGFRRGHEQYF. CDR3 sequence (DNA): TGTGCCAGCAGTTACGAGAATCGGCAGGGATTTAGGCGGGGCCACGAGCAGTACTTC.